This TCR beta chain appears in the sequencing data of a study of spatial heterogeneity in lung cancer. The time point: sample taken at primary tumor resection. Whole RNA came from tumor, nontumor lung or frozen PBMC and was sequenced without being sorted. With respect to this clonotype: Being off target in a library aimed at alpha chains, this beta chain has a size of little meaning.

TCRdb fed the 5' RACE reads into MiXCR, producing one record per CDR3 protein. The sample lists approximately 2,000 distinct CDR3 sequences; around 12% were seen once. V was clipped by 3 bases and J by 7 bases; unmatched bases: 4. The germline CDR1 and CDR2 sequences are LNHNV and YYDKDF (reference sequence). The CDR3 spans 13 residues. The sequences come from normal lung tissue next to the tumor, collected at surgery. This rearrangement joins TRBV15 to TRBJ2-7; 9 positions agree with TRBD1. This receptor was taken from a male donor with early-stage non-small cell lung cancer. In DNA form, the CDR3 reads TGTGCCACCAGCAGGGACAGGGGACGTGAGCAGTACTTC. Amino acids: CATSRDRGREQYF.